The source of this TCR beta chain is a study of cytotoxic CD8 clonotypes in ibrutinib-treated CLL. Produced via immunoSEQ multiplex PCR; TCRdb's table is partial and in-frame only. The data contain approximately 25,000 clones, 60% to 80% of them singletons. Study conclusions and caveats: Baseline clonality, higher than in age-matched healthy donors, tracked circulating CD8+ T-cell counts.

The CDR3 has 11 amino acids. The V gene lost 7 bases and the J gene lost 5 bases, with 11 bases spanning the gap. Germline CDR1 and CDR2: SQVTM and ANQGSEA. About this clone: The antigen is not known.

This clonotype originated in a human donor with chronic lymphocytic leukemia. Material: PBMCs, obtained at disease progression, from a patient treated with ibrutinib. The V gene is TRBV29-1, the J gene TRBJ1-1; D is perhaps TRBD1 (5 bases). The CDR3 DNA sequence: TGCAGCGCAGAGCGGGGGACTGAAGCTTTCTTT. It yields the protein CSAERGTEAFF.